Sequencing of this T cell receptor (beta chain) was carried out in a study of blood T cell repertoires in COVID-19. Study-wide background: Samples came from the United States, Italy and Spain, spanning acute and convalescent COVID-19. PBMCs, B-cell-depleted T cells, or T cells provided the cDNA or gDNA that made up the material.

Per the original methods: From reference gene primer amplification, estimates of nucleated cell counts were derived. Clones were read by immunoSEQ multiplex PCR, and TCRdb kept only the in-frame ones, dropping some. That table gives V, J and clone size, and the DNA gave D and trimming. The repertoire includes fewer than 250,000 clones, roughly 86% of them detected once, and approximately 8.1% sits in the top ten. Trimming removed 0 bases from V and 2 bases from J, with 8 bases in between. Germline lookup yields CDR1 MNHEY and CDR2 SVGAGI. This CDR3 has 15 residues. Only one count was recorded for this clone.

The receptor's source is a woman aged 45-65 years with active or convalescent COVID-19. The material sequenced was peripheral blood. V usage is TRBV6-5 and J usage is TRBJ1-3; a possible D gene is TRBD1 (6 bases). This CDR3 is CASSYSTGAGNTIYF. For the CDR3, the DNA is TGTGCCAGCAGTTACTCGACAGGAGCTGGAAACACCATATATTTT.